These 22 T cell receptor beta chains originate from one sample sequenced in a study of T cells after yellow fever vaccination. From the 5' RACE reads, TCRdb called clonotypes with MiXCR, one entry per CDR3 protein. The sample shows over 65,000 distinct CDR3 sequences, 13% of them seen only once. This specimen consisted of CD8+ T cells not binding an NS4B(214-222) dextramer, sorted from PBMCs, obtained approximately 22 days after the first yellow fever vaccination. Receptor source: a man younger than 30 who received the YFV17D yellow fever vaccine.

This clonotype was seen a handful of times. The chain combines TRBV5-1 with TRBJ2-5, with D possibly being TRBD1 (6 bases). Trimming removed 0 bases at V and 4 bases at J, with 16 bases between. The length of the CDR3 is 16 residues. Germline CDR1 SGHRS, CDR2 YFSETQ. CDR3 bases: TGCGCCAGCAGCTTGGCAATGGCAGGGGAGACAGAGACCCAGTACTTC. It specifies CASSLAMAGETETQYF.

This clonotype was seen ten or more times. V is TRBV12-3 or TRBV12-4 and J is TRBJ2-1; D not resolved. V was clipped by 6 bases and J by 10 bases, with 10 bases between them. CDR3 length: 11 amino acids. CDR3 nucleotides: TGTGCCAGCAGCCGTACGAAGGAGCAGTTCTTC. The encoded protein is CASSRTKEQFF.

The table lists this clonotype with a few counts. V usage is TRBV18 and J usage is TRBJ1-2; 7 nucleotides agree with TRBD1. V trimming: 3 bases; J trimming: 4 bases; junction bases outside the gene matches: 11. CDR1 is KGHSH, CDR2 LQKENI, per germline. The CDR3 runs 16 residues. The CDR3 nucleotides are TGTGCCAGCTCACCTGGGTCGAGACAGGGATCCTATGGCTACACCTTC. Residues: CASSPGSRQGSYGYTF.

By its share, this clonotype is medium-sized. The chain couples TRBV6-4 to TRBJ2-2; D perhaps matches TRBD1 (5 bases). The CDR3 length is 16 residues. V dropped 4 bases and J dropped 4 bases, with 16 bases sitting between them. From germline, CDR1 is MRHNA and CDR2 SNTAGT. The CDR3 nucleotides read TGTGCCAGCAGTGTATCCACCCAGGGCGGCACCGGGGAGCTGTTTTTT. This gives the protein CASSVSTQGGTGELFF.

The chain links TRBV7-9 to TRBJ1-2; possibly TRBD1 for D (6 bases). The V gene lost 5 bases and the J gene lost 1 base, with 8 bases spanning the gap. This CDR3 is built from 13 residues. The germline V gene has CDR1 SEHNR and CDR2 FQNEAQ (reference sequence). DNA of the CDR3: TGTGCCAGCAGCCTACAGGGTAACTATGGCTACACCTTC. Its translation is CASSLQGNYGYTF.

The CDR3 DNA reads TGTGCCAGCAGCCTATCCACCTACGAGCAGTACTTC. It specifies CASSLSTYEQYF. V usage is TRBV12-3 or TRBV12-4 and J usage is TRBJ2-7; D not resolved. The CDR3 is 12 residues long. Trimming removed 6 bases from V and 2 bases from J, with 8 bases in between.

The table lists this clonotype with a count of one. The rearrangement uses TRBV7-9 and TRBJ1-1, with D maybe TRBD1 (5 bases). V was pared by 5 bases and J by 4 bases, with 11 bases between. The CDR3 extends over 13 amino acids. The germline V gene encodes CDR1 SEHNR and CDR2 FQNEAQ (reference sequence). The DNA for the CDR3 is TGTGCCAGCAGCCCCGGGGGGGGCACTGAAGCTTTCTTT. Protein: CASSPGGGTEAFF.

This clonotype was seen a handful of times. The V gene is TRBV6-1, the J gene TRBJ1-3; D possibly corresponds to TRBD1 (6 bases). The CDR3 length is 13 residues. CDR1 is MNHNS, CDR2 SASEGT, per germline. Trimming cost V 8 bases and J 4 bases, with 12 bases left between them. The chain's CDR3 is CASGTGSGNTIYF. CDR3 bases: TGTGCCAGCGGCACAGGGTCAGGAAACACCATATATTTT.

This clonotype was seen a handful of times. The V gene is TRBV7-9, the J gene TRBJ1-2; 8 bases map to TRBD1. The ends lost 1 base at V and 8 bases at J; junction bases unmatched: 3. The V gene's germline CDR1 is SEHNR and CDR2 FQNEAQ (reference sequence). This CDR3 spans 13 amino acids. CDR3 loop: CASSLGGQGGYTF. For the CDR3, the DNA is TGTGCCAGCAGCTTAGGAGGACAGGGCGGCTACACCTTC.

The V gene is TRBV20-1, the J gene TRBJ2-1; a weak D match, TRBD2 (6 bases). V lost 3 bases and J 8 bases, leaving 23 bases between the germline ends. CDR3 length equals 16 residues. Germline loops: CDR1 DFQATT, CDR2 SNEGSKA (reference sequence). The CDR3 sequence is CSARAERVSFADEQFF. The CDR3, as DNA: TGCAGTGCTAGGGCCGAGCGGGTAAGCTTTGCGGATGAGCAGTTCTTC.

The chain carries TRBV4-1 and TRBJ1-3; 7 bases line up with TRBD1. J was trimmed by 0 bases and V by 5 bases; bases with no gene match: 4. Germline CDR1 is MGHRA and CDR2 is YSYEKL. The CDR3 runs to 15 residues. The CDR3 loop reads CASSGTVNSGNTIYF. The CDR3 DNA sequence: TGCGCCAGCAGCGGGACAGTCAACTCTGGAAACACCATATATTTT.

A remark on this clonotype: A read error may produce the germline difference seen at one junction end. This chain connects TRBV6-4 to TRBJ1-4; D unresolved. CDR1 and CDR2 from the germline V gene are MRHNA and SNTAGT. The CDR3 runs to 14 residues. CDR3 protein: CASSDMPTTEKLFF. CDR3 bases: TGTGCCAGCAGTGATATGCCAACTACTGAAAAACTGTTTTTT.

The chain joins TRBV5-1 to TRBJ2-3, with 9 nucleotides matching TRBD2. CDR3 length: 18 amino acids. Germline CDR1 SGHRS, CDR2 YFSETQ. The J segment lost 0 bases and the V segment lost 4 bases, leaving 12 bases of the junction unmatched. CDR3: CASSPLKAGGTSTDTQYF. The CDR3 bases are TGCGCCAGCAGCCCCCTAAAAGCGGGGGGAACTAGCACAGATACGCAGTATTTT.

This clonotype has only a few counts. The V and J genes are TRBV11-2 and TRBJ2-7; no firm D call. Germline lookup yields CDR1 SGHAT and CDR2 FQNNGV. The length of the CDR3 is 13 residues. V gave up 1 base and J gave up 3 bases, with 7 bases separating them. The CDR3 here is CASSLAHIYEQYF. In DNA form, the CDR3 reads TGTGCCAGCAGCTTAGCCCACATCTACGAGCAGTACTTC.

The J gene is TRBJ1-1, the V gene TRBV4-1, with TRBD1 matching 7 bases. Germline V CDR1 and CDR2: MGHRA, YSYEKL. V shed 6 bases, J shed 3 bases, and the junction held 7 bases outside the gene matches. This CDR3 region has 14 residues. The CDR3 here is CASRRTGGDTEAFF. As DNA, the CDR3 is TGCGCCAGCAGAAGGACAGGAGGGGACACTGAAGCTTTCTTT.

This clonotype was found a few times. The V call is TRBV11-2, the J call TRBJ2-2, with 12 bases matching TRBD2. V was pared by 0 bases and J by 5 bases, with 13 bases of the junction left unmatched. The CDR3 contains 20 residues. Germline CDR1 SGHAT, CDR2 FQNNGV. CDR3 region: CASSLDYLRLAGAGTGELFF. For the CDR3, the DNA is TGTGCCAGCAGCTTAGATTATTTGCGACTAGCGGGGGCGGGGACCGGGGAGCTGTTTTTT. The entire variable domain, with the rest obtained from reference TRBV11-2 and TRBJ2-2, is as follows: EAGVAQSPRYKIIEKRQSVAFWCNPISGHATLYWYQQILGQGPKLLIQFQNNGVVDDSQLPKDRFSAERLKGVDSTLKIQPAKLEDSAVYLCASSLDYLRLAGAGTGELFFGEGSRLTVL.

The chain has TRBV29-1 and TRBJ2-1, with TRBD1 matching over 9 bases. Germline CDR1 reads SQVTM; CDR2 reads ANQGSEA. The CDR3 spans 19 residues. Unmatched junction bases numbered 23, after V lost 6 bases and J lost 5 bases. CDR3 DNA: TGCAGCGTCGTTTTCCTCCTCCGGGACAGGGAAAGTTTGGACAATGAGCAGTTCTTC. It is translated as CSVVFLLRDRESLDNEQFF.

The V and J genes are TRBV27 and TRBJ2-7, with D uncertain. Trimming took off 2 bases at V and 2 bases at J, with 10 bases between the two ends. This CDR3 is built from 14 residues. Germline V gene sequence: CDR1 MNHEY, CDR2 SMNVEV (reference sequence). DNA of the CDR3: TGTGCCAGCAGTTTAAGGCTAGGGACCTACGAGCAGTACGTC. It encodes CASSLRLGTYEQYV.

The J gene is TRBJ2-5, the V gene TRBV4-1; 7 positions match TRBD1. V dropped 0 bases and J dropped 5; count of bases not matched to a gene: 3. Germline V gene sequence: CDR1 MGHRA, CDR2 YSYEKL. This CDR3 contains 14 residues. The CDR3 DNA follows: TGCGCCAGCAGCCAAGACGACAGGGATGAGACCCAGTACTTC. This codes for CASSQDDRDETQYF.

This clonotype was found a few times. J is TRBJ2-2 and V is TRBV11-1, with D perhaps matching TRBD1 (6 bases). With 5 bases removed from V and 2 bases from J, the gap between germline ends came to 24 bases. Germline assignment: CDR1 SGHAT and CDR2 FQDESV (reference sequence). The CDR3 covers 19 residues. CDR3 region: CASSAPTNLVGANTGELFF. DNA for the CDR3: TGTGCCAGCAGCGCACCCACGAACCTTGTGGGGGCAAACACCGGGGAGCTGTTTTTT.

The sample holds many counts of this clonotype. The chain recombines TRBV4-1 with TRBJ2-7, with 7 bases matching TRBD1. In germline, CDR1 is MGHRA, CDR2 YSYEKL. The CDR3 length is 14 residues. The V segment lost 2 bases and the J segment 2 bases; nucleotides outside the gene matches: 3. In nucleotides, the CDR3 is TGCGCCAGCAGCCAAACAGGGGCCCCCTACGAGCAGTACTTC. Its translation: CASSQTGAPYEQYF.

This clonotype was observed a handful of times. This sequence joins TRBV6-2 or TRBV6-3 and TRBJ2-1, with 7 bases lining up with TRBD1. Unmatched junction bases numbered 5, after V lost 6 bases and J lost 9 bases. The germline CDR1 and CDR2 sequences are MNHEY and SVGEGT. The CDR3 sequence is 12 residues long. CDR3 sequence: CASSTGVGEQFF. The CDR3 bases are TGTGCCAGCAGCACAGGGGTAGGTGAGCAGTTCTTC.